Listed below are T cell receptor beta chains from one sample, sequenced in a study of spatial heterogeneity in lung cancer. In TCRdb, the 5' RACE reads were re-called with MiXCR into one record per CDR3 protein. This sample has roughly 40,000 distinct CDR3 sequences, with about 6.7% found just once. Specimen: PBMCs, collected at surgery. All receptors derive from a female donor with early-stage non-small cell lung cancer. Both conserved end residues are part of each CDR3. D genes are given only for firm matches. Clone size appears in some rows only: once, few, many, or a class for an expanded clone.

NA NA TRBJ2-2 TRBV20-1 TGCAGTGCTAGAGATCCCACTAGTGGGTCGACCGGGGAGCTGTTTTTT CSARDPTSGSTGELFF
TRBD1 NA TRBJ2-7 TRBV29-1 TGCAGCGCGGTCGGGGACAGATTCTACGAGCAGTACTTC CSAVGDRFYEQYF
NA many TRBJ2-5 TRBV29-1 TGCAGCGGTTATAGCGGCCAAGAGACCCAGTACTTC CSGYSGQETQYF
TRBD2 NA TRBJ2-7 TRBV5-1 TGCGCCAGCAGCACCCACATACGGGGGGGGCGGAACGAGCAGTACTTC CASSTHIRGGRNEQYF
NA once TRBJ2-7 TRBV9 TGTGCCAGCAGTGGGGGGACCCCGAATTCCTACGAGCAGTACTTC CASSGGTPNSYEQYF
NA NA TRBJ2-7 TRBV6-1 TGTGCCAGCAGTGCAACAGGGGACACGGGGGACTACGAGCAGTACTTC CASSATGDTGDYEQYF
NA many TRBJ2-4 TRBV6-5 TGTGCCAGCAGTTTCGCGGGGACTCAGTACTTC CASSFAGTQYF
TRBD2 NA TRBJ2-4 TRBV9 TGTGCCAGCAGCGTAGTAGCTAGCGGGGGCCAAAACATTCAGTACTTC CASSVVASGGQNIQYF
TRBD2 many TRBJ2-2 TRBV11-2 TGTGCCAGCAGCTCTGGGAGGGCCGGGACCGGGGAGCTGTTTTTT CASSSGRAGTGELFF
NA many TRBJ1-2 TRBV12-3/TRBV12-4 TGTGCCAGCAGTTTCCAGGGTAACTATGGCTACACCTTC CASSFQGNYGYTF
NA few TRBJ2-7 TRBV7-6 TGTGCCAGCAGCCACGGGGAGAGCTACGAGCAGTACTTC CASSHGESYEQYF
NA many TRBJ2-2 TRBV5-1 TGCGCCAGCAGCTTGGAAGGGTTTCGGGAGCTGTTTTTT CASSLEGFRELFF
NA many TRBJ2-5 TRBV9 TGTGCCAGCAGCGTACCCGAAGGGGGTTTCCAAGAGACCCAGTACTTC CASSVPEGGFQETQYF
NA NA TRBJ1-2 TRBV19 TGTGCCAGTAGTATATCGTCCGGACAGACTACTAACTATGGCTACACCTTC CASSISSGQTTNYGYTF
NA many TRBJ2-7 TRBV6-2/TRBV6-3 TGTGCCAGCAGACTAGCCCTTGCCAAGCACGAGCAGTACTTC CASRLALAKHEQYF
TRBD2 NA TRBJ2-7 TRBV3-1 TGTGCCAGCAGCCGGCGGGGCGGGGGGCCCCAGCGCTACGAGCAGTACTTC CASSRRGGGPQRYEQYF
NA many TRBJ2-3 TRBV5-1 TGCGCCAGCAGTTCCCGGCAGGGGACAGATACGCAGTATTTT CASSSRQGTDTQYF
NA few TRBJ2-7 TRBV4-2 TGTGCCAGCAGCCAGGGCTCCGGTACGACCCATTCTCCTTACGAGCAGTACTTC CASSQGSGTTHSPYEQYF
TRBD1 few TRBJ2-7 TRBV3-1 TGTGCCAGCAGCCCCGGGACAGGCCCCTACGAGCAGTACTTC CASSPGTGPYEQYF
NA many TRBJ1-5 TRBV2 TGTGCCAGCAGTGCGACAGGCCCAAACGAACCCCAGCATTTT CASSATGPNEPQHF
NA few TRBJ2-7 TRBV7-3 TGTGCCAGCAGCTTAGGAGGGGGCGCCTCCTACGAGCAGTACTTC CASSLGGGASYEQYF
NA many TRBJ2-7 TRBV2 TGTGCCAGCAAAAGGACAGACGAGCAGTACTTC CASKRTDEQYF
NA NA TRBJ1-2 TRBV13 TGTGCCAGCAGCCACCGTGCACAGAGGCTATATGGCTACACCTTC CASSHRAQRLYGYTF
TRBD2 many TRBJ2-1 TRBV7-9 TGTGCCAGCAGCCGCCTACTAGCGGGGGACAATGAGCAGTTCTTC CASSRLLAGDNEQFF
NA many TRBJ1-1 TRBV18 TGTGCCAGCTCGCCACACCCCGGGTACACTGAAGCTTTCTTT CASSPHPGYTEAFF
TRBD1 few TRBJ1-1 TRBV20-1 TGCAGTGCTACCAGGTTTGGGCCCTCGACAGGGGAGAACACTGAAGCTTTCTTT CSATRFGPSTGENTEAFF
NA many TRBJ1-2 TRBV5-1 TGCGCCAGCAGCTTAGGGGCCCAGAACTATGGCTACACCTTC CASSLGAQNYGYTF
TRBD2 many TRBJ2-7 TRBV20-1 TGCAGTGCTAGAGAAGACGGGAGGGAGCAGTACTTC CSAREDGREQYF
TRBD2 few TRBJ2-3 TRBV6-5 TGTGCCAGCAGTTACAGAGCGGGGGGTTACACAGATACGCAGTATTTT CASSYRAGGYTDTQYF
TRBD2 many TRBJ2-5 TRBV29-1 TGCAGCGTTGAATCTAGCGGGGGTGAGACCCAGTACTTC CSVESSGGETQYF
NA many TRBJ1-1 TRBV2 TGTGCCAGCAGGGCCTCGGGCCGTGGGAACACTGAAGCTTTCTTT CASRASGRGNTEAFF
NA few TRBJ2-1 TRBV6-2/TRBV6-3 TGTGCCAGCAGTCAACTTAGGGGGGCCAACAATGAGCAGTTCTTC CASSQLRGANNEQFF
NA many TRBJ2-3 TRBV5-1 TGCGCCAGCAGCTTGTTTTTTAGGGGATCAGATACGCAGTATTTT CASSLFFRGSDTQYF
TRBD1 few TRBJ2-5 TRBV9 TGTGCCAGCAGCGTAGGAGGGGGCCAGGAGACCCAGTACTTC CASSVGGGQETQYF
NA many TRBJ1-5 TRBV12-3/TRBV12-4 TGTGCCAGCGGAACTCCGGGACCTAAGGGTCAGCCCCAGCATTTT CASGTPGPKGQPQHF
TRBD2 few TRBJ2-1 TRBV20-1 TGCAGTGCTAGAGATACCGCGGGACTAGCCTCATACAATGAGCAGTTCTTC CSARDTAGLASYNEQFF
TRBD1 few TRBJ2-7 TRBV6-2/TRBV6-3 TGTGCCAGCAGGACAACAGGGGGCTCGCAAGAGCAGTACTTC CASRTTGGSQEQYF
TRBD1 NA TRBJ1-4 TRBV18 TGTGCCAGCTCATCTTACAGGGGTTCTAATGAAAAACTGTTTTTT CASSSYRGSNEKLFF
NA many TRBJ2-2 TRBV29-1 TGCAGCGTTGCGCAGGGCCGGAACACCGGGGAGCTGTTTTTT CSVAQGRNTGELFF
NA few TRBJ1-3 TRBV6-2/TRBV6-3 TGTGCCAGCAGTCCGGATCGGGCCTCTGGAAACACCATATATTTT CASSPDRASGNTIYF
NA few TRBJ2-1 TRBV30 TGTGCCTGCTATTACCCAGGGGGGTCAGGCAATGAGCAGTTCTTC CACYYPGGSGNEQFF